This T cell receptor beta chain comes out of a study of metastatic and nonmetastatic thyroid tumors. Through MiXCR, TCRdb re-clonotyped the PCR reads. The sample carries some 20,000 clones, about a third recorded once. The CDR3 has 13 amino acids. Germline-derived CDR1 and CDR2 are DFQATT and SNEGSKA (reference sequence). Between the trimmed V and J ends, which lost 1 base and 10 bases, there was a span of 14 bases. Thyroid surgery took place with no prior treatment in any patient. The chain is built from TRBV20-1 and TRBJ2-1; D possibly corresponds to TRBD2 (7 bases). The clonotype was recovered from a female donor with papillary thyroid cancer or a benign thyroid nodule (not recorded which). Some clones in this sample may be carry-over from other donors' samples. The specimen was tumor tissue. The CDR3 nucleotides read TGCAGTGCTAGAGTAGGGGGGGAAAGGGAGCAGTTCTTC. It yields the protein CSARVGGEREQFF.